One sample yielded the 2 T cell receptor beta chains listed below, sequenced in a study of cytomegalovirus exposure and HLA in healthy donors. PCR primers comprised 60 Vbeta and 13 Jbeta primers. The method was immunoSEQ multiplex PCR; TCRdb's version includes in-frame clones alone and lacks a portion of them. The table includes about 80,000 clones, approximately 71% detected once. Material for sequencing was PBMCs. Source of these receptors: a woman between 40 and 55 years old in good health and CMV-seronegative.

The V and J genes are TRBV23-1 and TRBJ1-5; weak D call: TRBD1 (6 bases). TRBV23-1 is recorded as an ORF, its role being uncertain. The CDR3 runs to 16 residues. V lost 2 bases to trimming and J lost 5 bases, with 16 bases between them. CDR3 amino acids: CASSQRTGPCYQPQHF. In nucleotides, the CDR3 is TGCGCCAGCAGTCAAAGAACAGGGCCGTGTTATCAGCCCCAGCATTTT.

V is TRBV15 and J is TRBJ2-7; TRBD2 matches 9 bases. V gave up 0 bases and J gave up 4 bases; unmatched junction bases: 7. CDR3 length equals 16 residues. Germline loops: CDR1 LNHNV, CDR2 YYDKDF (reference sequence). In DNA, the CDR3 is TGTGCCACCAGCAGAGAAAGCGGGACTAGCTGGTACGAGCAGTACTTC. Translation: CATSRESGTSWYEQYF.